Below, 5 T cell receptor beta chains from the same sample are listed, as sequenced in a study of blood T cells in healthy people across ages (dated by TCRdb to about 2015). Library preparation used 5' RACE. Instrument on record: Illumina HiSeq 2500. The second PCR ran for about 7 to 11 cycles and used a J-beta primer mix along with a sample-barcoded 5' primer. TCRdb passed the public sequencing reads through fastp at Q25 and MiXCR, retaining productive beta sequences. When rows share a CDR3 protein, they turn into one entry using the most common DNA and genes. In all, the sample holds about 1.8 million distinct CDR3 sequences, and around half of those were seen once. The ten biggest clones cover approximately 2.1% of the sample. The source material was blood. The receptors derive from a woman aged 40 to 49 in good health.

About this clonotype: The junction does not match germline at one end; this may be a read error. The chain carries TRBV20-1 and TRBJ1-5; TRBD1 is a possible D gene (5 bases). The germline V gene has CDR1 DFQATT and CDR2 SNEGSKA (reference sequence). The CDR3 has 14 residues. DNA of the CDR3: TGCAGTGCTACCCAGGGAATGCGTGGTCAGCCCCGGCATTTT. Its protein product is CSATQGMRGQPRHF.

V and J are TRBV25-1 and TRBJ1-2; D may be TRBD1 (5 bases). The V gene lost 4 bases and the J gene lost 4 bases, with 10 bases spanning the gap. The CDR3 is 13 residues long. In germline, CDR1 is MGHDK, CDR2 SYGVNS. CDR3 amino acids: CASSAAGTYGYTF. The CDR3 bases are TGTGCCAGCAGTGCGGCAGGGACCTATGGCTACACCTTC.

This clonotype was counted between two and nine times. The chain is built from TRBV20-1 and TRBJ2-4; 10 bases agree with TRBD1. With 3 bases clipped from V and 13 bases from J, the junction kept 12 bases outside the gene matches. The CDR3 spans 14 residues. Germline V gives CDR1 DFQATT, CDR2 SNEGSKA (reference sequence). The CDR3 protein is CSASSGTGDSGQYF. In nucleotides, the CDR3 is TGCAGTGCTAGCTCCGGGACAGGGGATAGTGGGCAGTACTTC.

The rearrangement links TRBV7-2 to TRBJ2-7, with D tentatively TRBD1 (6 bases). The DNA end is a closer match to TRBJ2-5, so the J assignment may be wrong. CDR3 length: 16 residues. In germline, CDR1 is SGHTA, CDR2 FQGNSA. The CDR3 loop is CASSLGGQGRRETQYF. The CDR3, as DNA: TGTGCCAGCAGCTTAGGAGGGCAGGGGCGGAGAGAGACCCAGTACTTC.

The V call is TRBV5-1, the J call TRBJ2-3; the D is unclear. The V end was cut by 0 bases, the J end by 4 bases, with 9 bases between. The length of the CDR3 is 14 residues. Germline-derived CDR1 and CDR2 are SGHRS and YFSETQ. This CDR3 reads CASSLDPMSDTQYF. The CDR3 nucleotides read TGCGCCAGCAGCTTGGACCCCATGTCAGATACGCAGTATTTT.